The 3 T cell receptor beta chains listed next were all sequenced from one sample in a study of vaccination effects on CD4 cells after COVID-19. Antigen-specific CD4+ T cells were expanded (with viral peptide pools) by the ViraFEST assay ahead of sequencing. Investigators separated out CD4+ T cells once around eleven days of culture had passed. It was between March and December 2020 that the person had a SARS-CoV-2 infection confirmed by PCR. These receptors' targets are unknown. The data were produced by immunoSEQ multiplex PCR, yet TCRdb's version contains in-frame clones alone and is incomplete. The table records around 25,000 clones, approximately 80% of them present only once. The sequences come from CD4+ T cells from PBMCs cultured with HCoV-NL63 spike peptides, collected before COVID-19 vaccination. The receptors originated from a human donor who had a prior SARS-CoV-2 infection.

This chain joins TRBV7-3 and TRBJ2-3; 11 bases fit TRBD2. V lost 2 bases, J lost 0 bases, and 13 bases stayed unmatched. Germline V gene sequence: CDR1 SGHTA, CDR2 FQGTGA. CDR3 length equals 20 residues. CDR3 sequence (DNA): TGTGCCAGCAGCTTATACGGTTGGGTAGCGGGGGGGCCGAGCACAGATACGCAGTATTTT. It is translated as CASSLYGWVAGGPSTDTQYF. The whole variable domain, remainder taken from reference TRBV7-3 and TRBJ2-3, is GAGVSQTPSNKVTEKGKYVELRCDPISGHTALYWYRQSLGQGPEFLIYFQGTGAADDSGLPNDRFFAVRPEGSVSTLKIQRTERGDSAVYLCASSLYGWVAGGPSTDTQYFGPGTRLTVL.

CDR3 amino acids: CASSGAWGADTQYF. For the CDR3, the DNA is TGTGCCAGCAGCGGGGCTTGGGGGGCAGATACGCAGTATTTT. The gene calls are TRBV7-2 and TRBJ2-3; D perhaps matches TRBD2 (6 bases). The CDR3 consists of 14 residues. With 5 bases removed from V and 4 bases from J, the gap between germline ends came to 13 bases. Per the germline V gene, CDR1 is SGHTA and CDR2 is FQGNSA.

The chain employs TRBV11-2 and TRBJ2-5, with 16 nucleotides matching TRBD2. The CDR3 consists of 19 residues. V lost 3 bases, J lost 5 bases, and 12 bases stayed unmatched. Germline V gene lookup returns CDR1 SGHAT and CDR2 FQNNGV. In DNA form, the CDR3 reads TGTGCCAGCAGCTTTACGGAGGGACTAGCGGGGGGGCATCACGAGACCCAGTACTTC. Translated: CASSFTEGLAGGHHETQYF.